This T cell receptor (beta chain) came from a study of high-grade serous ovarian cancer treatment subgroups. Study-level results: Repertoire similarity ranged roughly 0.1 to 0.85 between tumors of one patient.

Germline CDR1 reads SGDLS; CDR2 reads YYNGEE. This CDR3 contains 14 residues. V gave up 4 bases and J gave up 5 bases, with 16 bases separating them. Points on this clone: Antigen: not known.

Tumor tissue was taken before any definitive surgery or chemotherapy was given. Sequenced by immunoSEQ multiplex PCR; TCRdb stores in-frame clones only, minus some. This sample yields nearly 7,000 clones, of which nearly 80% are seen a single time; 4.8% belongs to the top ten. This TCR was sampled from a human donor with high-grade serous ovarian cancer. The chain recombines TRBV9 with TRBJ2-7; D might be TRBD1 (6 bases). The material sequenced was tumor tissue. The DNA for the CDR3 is TGTGCCAGCAGCCTACTGGAGACAGGTGACGAGCAGTACTTC. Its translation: CASSLLETGDEQYF.